This TCR beta chain was sequenced in a study of PD-L1 blockade in urothelial cancer. For the study at large: In the patient group, most of the roughly 30 were males with bladder-origin urothelial cancer.

Synthetic TCR analog templates were spiked into all PCRs individually. Libraries were prepared by immunoSEQ multiplex PCR; TCRdb keeps only in-frame clonotypes and omits some of them. The repertoire has around 47,000 clones, approximately 82% of them found once; the top ten carry around 13%. CDR1 is SGHRS, CDR2 YFSETQ, per germline. Trimming cost V 0 bases and J 3 bases; bases outside gene matches: 9. CDR3 length equals 17 residues. Regarding time point: peripheral blood 6 weeks after treatment start. Each patient supplied 1 to 8 pretreatment and on-treatment samples. This TCR was recovered from a man in his 60s with urothelial cancer. The chain recombines TRBV5-1 with TRBJ2-3; 8 bases are a match to TRBD2. The sequencing used PBMCs, collected around atezolizumab (anti-PD-L1) treatment. CDR3 sequence: CASSLGRGGRLTDTQYF. The DNA for the CDR3 is TGCGCCAGCAGCTTGGGACGGGGGGGCCGGTTGACAGATACGCAGTATTTT.